This TCR beta chain appears in the sequencing data of a study of cytomegalovirus exposure and HLA in healthy donors. Study details: Early on, a data release was issued that held roughly 80 million unique TCRs from HLA-typed donors.

As for this clone: Its cognate antigen is unknown.

In the PCR, 60 Vbeta and 13 Jbeta primers were used. TCRdb keeps only in-frame clones here, not all; method: immunoSEQ multiplex PCR. The sample has 150,000 to 200,000 clones, 82% seen once. Findings of the study overall: V- and J-gene trimming in TCR beta was tied to a missense DCLRE1C variant by an analysis performed later. Later analysis indicated greater clonal expansion among HLA-associated TCR beta chains than among equally common other chains. It was confirmed in vitro that three of the CMV-associated chains were specific for CMV antigens.

This CDR3 has 14 residues. The germline CDR1 and CDR2 sequences are MNHEY and SMNVEV (reference sequence). Trimming cost V 4 bases and J 0 bases, with 9 bases left between them. The receptor was isolated from a male donor in good health and CMV-seronegative. V usage is TRBV27 and J usage is TRBJ2-5; D is ambiguous. Sequences were obtained from PBMCs. The CDR3 nucleotides are TGTGCCAGCAGTTGGGCAACAGACCAAGAGACCCAGTACTTC. Its protein product is CASSWATDQETQYF.